This TCR beta chain emerged from a study of metastatic and nonmetastatic thyroid tumors. Study details: Repertoire comparison spanned blood and tumor or nodule tissue of malignant and benign thyroid patients. General study results and limits: Relative to benign nodules, malignant thyroid tumors were reportedly characterized by significantly elevated TCR beta diversity in blood and tumor.

In the study's own analysis: The distant-metastasis classifier for papillary thyroid cancer was built from CDR3 differences across clinicopathological groups. With MiXCR, TCRdb called clones anew from the PCR reads. TCRdb's processing, not the authors' own work, is the source of the V and J calls. Found here are 25,000 to 35,000 clones, over 15% of them singletons; the top ten hold approximately 5%. Trimming shortened V by 6 bases and J by 7 bases, and 24 bases separated the two germline ends. Germline V CDR1 and CDR2: DFQATT, SNEGSKA (reference sequence). The CDR3 spans 15 residues. This clone was seen many times. Its antigen remains unknown. The sample contains more than one DNA sequence encoding this CDR3. Every patient was untreated before thyroid surgery.

The chain is built from TRBV20-1 and TRBJ1-1, with a possible D match to TRBD1 (5 bases). This sequence originates from a female donor with papillary thyroid cancer or a benign thyroid nodule (not recorded which). Some clones in this sample may be carry-over from other donors' samples. The sequencing input was blood. The CDR3 DNA reads as TGCAGTGCGAAACCTCCGGGACGGAGAACAGGTGAAGCTTTCTTT. The encoded protein is CSAKPPGRRTGEAFF.